The 14 T cell receptor delta chains below all came from one sample that was sequenced in a study of γδ T cells in repeated Plasmodium falciparum infection. Gammadelta T cells were flow-sorted from PBMC into Vgamma9/Vdelta2+ and Vdelta2-negative populations for bulk analysis. TCRdb reran clone calling via CATT on the multiplex PCR reads. The sample includes tens of thousands of delta-chain clones, 0.75% to 1% of them seen just once. What was sequenced was gamma-delta T cells from blood. The receptors derive from a pool of human donors (malaria-infected and uninfected, not separated).

Concerning this clone: The protein held in TCRdb is that of a much larger clone and does not match this DNA's translation at residue 5, likely because of a read error; the protein shown is translated from the DNA. The V and J genes are TRDV2 and TRDJ1; maybe TRDD3 (6 bases). No J segment appears in TCRdb, so it was assigned here by matching the sequence to germline. The germline gives CDR1 GEAIGNYY, CDR2 EKD. V lost 5 bases, J lost 0 bases, and 15 bases lay in between. The CDR3 runs 15 residues. In DNA form, the CDR3 reads TGTGCCTGTGTCACAGTACTGGGCTACACCGATAAACTCATCTTT. This sequence encodes CACVTVLGYTDKLIF.

This clone turned up a few times. TCRdb's protein, taken from a much larger clone, differs from this DNA's translation at residue 4, likely owing to a read error; the protein displayed comes from the DNA. V and J are TRDV1 and TRDJ1, with 13 bases that match TRDD3. From germline, CDR1 is TSWWSYY and CDR2 QGS. This CDR3 has 18 amino acids. DNA of the CDR3: TGTGCTCTTGAGGAACAAAATTACTGGGGGATACGTCGGGATAAACTCATCTTT. Its protein is CALEEQNYWGIRRDKLIF.

This clone occurred a few times. TCRdb's protein, taken from a much larger clone, differs from this DNA's translation at residue 14, likely owing to a read error; the protein displayed comes from the DNA. The CDR3 DNA sequence: TGTGCCTGTGACACGGGTACTGGGGGACCTCCTTTGTACATCGATAAACTCATCTTT. Translated, it gives CACDTGTGGPPLYIDKLIF. The chain has TRDV2 and TRDJ1; 9 nucleotides agree with TRDD3. The J gene is absent in TCRdb and was assigned here via DNA matching to germline. The germline gives CDR1 GEAIGNYY, CDR2 EKD. Losses at the gene ends were 1 base for V and 4 bases for J; bases not matched to a gene: 18. The CDR3 runs 19 residues.

With respect to this clone: This DNA's translation and the protein TCRdb lists, from a much larger clone, do not match at residue 6, likely due to a read error; the protein shown is translated from the DNA. The V and J genes are TRDV1 and TRDJ1, with TRDD3 identical over 7 bases. No J gene is reported in TCRdb; it was inferred here by comparing the DNA with germline. CDR3 length equals 18 residues. The germline V gene has CDR1 TSWWSYY and CDR2 QGS. V lost 3 bases and J lost 4; bases outside the gene matches: 17. The CDR3 DNA follows: TGTGCTCTTGGGGACCTCTTTCCTGCAGTCTGGGGATACGATAAACTCATCTTT. This sequence encodes CALGDLFPAVWGYDKLIF.

This clone has at least ten counts. This DNA translates differently at residue 7 from the TCRdb protein, which is that of a much larger clone; a read error is likely, and the protein shown is the DNA's own translation. The chain couples TRDV1 to TRDJ1; 8 bases align to TRDD3. The CDR3 totals 18 residues. V was clipped by 3 bases and J by 3 bases; unmatched bases: 15. Germline V gives CDR1 TSWWSYY, CDR2 QGS. The DNA for the CDR3 is TGTGCTCTTGGGGACGCTCTCCTGTCGAGGGATACGGCCGATAAACTCATCTTT. As protein: CALGDALLSRDTADKLIF.

Comment on this clone: Only one base separates this from a far larger clonotype, so it likely reflects a read error. This CDR3 is also generated by other DNA sequences in the sample. V usage is TRDV1 and J usage is TRDJ1; tentatively, D is TRDD3 (5 bases). Here the J gene came from matching the DNA to germline, since TCRdb omits it. Germline-derived CDR1 and CDR2 are TSWWSYY and QGS. The CDR3 has 11 amino acids. The CDR3 protein is CALGEHTKLIF. The CDR3 DNA reads TGCGCTCTTGGGGAACATACTAAACTCATCTTT.

Notes on this clone: The translation of this DNA and the TCRdb protein of a much larger clone differ at residue 14, probably owing to a read error; the protein shown here is translated from the DNA. V gene TRDV2 combines with J gene TRDJ1, with 7 bases fitting TRDD3. Germline CDR1 reads GEAIGNYY; CDR2 reads EKD. The CDR3 consists of 18 residues. J lost 6 bases, V lost 4 bases, and 22 bases had no gene match. CDR3 sequence: CACDGPKNEYWGAYKLIF. As DNA, the CDR3 is TGTGCCTGTGATGGGCCTAAGAACGAATACTGGGGAGCCTATAAACTCATCTTT.

In this sample, this clone turned up many times. The chain carries TRDV2 and TRDJ3, with 12 bases that match TRDD3. TCRdb offers no J gene call, so here the DNA was matched to germline to obtain one. Per the germline V gene, CDR1 is GEAIGNYY and CDR2 is EKD. CDR3 length equals 20 residues. The V and J ends lost 0 bases and 2 bases, in that order; junction bases with no gene match: 7. The CDR3 nucleotides read TGTGCCTGTGACACCTTGACTGGGGGATACAGCACCTGGGACACCCGACAGATGTTTTTC. Its translation is CACDTLTGGYSTWDTRQMFF.

This clone was observed a handful of times. This DNA's translation differs at residue 18 from TCRdb's protein, which comes from a much larger clone; a read error is likely, and the protein shown is translated from the DNA. The J segment was not called; the V segment is TRDV1; the listed D gene, TRDD3, was not tested against the DNA. CDR3 length: 19 amino acids. CDR1 TSWWSYY and CDR2 QGS come from the germline V gene. The chain's CDR3 is CALGYNLRRGIRVSDKLTF. The CDR3 nucleotides read TGTGCTCTTGGGTACAATCTACGGCGGGGGATACGTGTTTCCGATAAACTCACCTTT.

This clone was detected a few times. A far larger clone is one base from this, pointing to a likely read error. The same CDR3 can be traced to other DNA sequences in this sample. The rearrangement uses TRDV1 and TRDJ1; possibly TRDD2 for D (6 bases). Germline lookup yields CDR1 TSWWSYY and CDR2 QGS. The CDR3 runs to 19 residues. CDR3: CALGSSFPGHPAHTDKLIF. Written as DNA, the CDR3 is TGTGCTCTTGGATCTTCCTTCCCCGGTCATCCCGCCCACACCGATAAGCTCATCTTT.

This clone was seen more than once but under ten times. A far more abundant clone sits one base away, making this likely a read error. Other DNA sequences within the sample encode an identical CDR3. The chain employs TRDV1 and TRDJ1; TRDD3 agrees at 8 bases. The J gene, absent from TCRdb, was called here by matching the DNA to germline. This CDR3 has 18 amino acids. Germline-derived CDR1 and CDR2 are TSWWSYY and QGS. V lost 1 base to trimming and J lost 2 bases; unmatched junction nucleotides: 12. CDR3 DNA sequence: TGTGCTCTTGGGGAACGCGGAGCGGGGATACTGGGTACCGATAAACTCATCTTT. The encoded protein is CALGERGAGILGTDKLIF.

Only a few counts were recorded for this clone. The likely explanation is a read error, given a far larger clone one base away. The same CDR3 arises from other DNA sequences in this sample as well. The chain combines TRAV38-2/DV8 with TRDJ1; 13 positions match TRDD3. This CDR3 contains 22 residues. Trimming removed 2 bases from V and 5 bases from J; junction bases left unmatched: 24. Germline assignment: CDR1 TSESDYY and CDR2 QEAYKQQN. CDR3: CAYRRFFAFPPSTGGYADKLIF. The DNA for the CDR3 is TGTGCTTATAGGAGATTCTTTGCCTTCCCCCCGAGTACTGGGGGATACGCAGATAAACTCATCTTT.

With regard to this clone: One base separates it from a far larger clone, so it is likely a read error. This specimen includes other DNA sequences encoding the same CDR3. Here the V gene is TRDV2, but the J gene went uncalled; the table's D call TRDD3 went unverified against the DNA. This CDR3 contains 17 residues. In germline, CDR1 is GEAIGNYY, CDR2 EKD. CDR3 protein: CACDARHIVGDSDKLIF. Written as DNA, the CDR3 is TGTGCCTGTGATGCCCGGCATATTGTGGGGGACTCCGATAAGCTCATCTTT.

Details on this clone: One base separates it from a far larger clone, so it is likely a read error. The same CDR3 also results from other DNA sequences found in this sample. The V and J genes are TRDV2 and TRDJ1; possible D gene TRDD2, 5 bases. The J gene is absent in TCRdb and was assigned here via DNA matching to germline. The CDR3 has 19 residues. Trimming removed 0 bases at V and 4 bases at J, with 26 bases between. CDR1 is GEAIGNYY, CDR2 EKD, per germline. The CDR3 DNA reads as TGTGCCTGTGACACCGTCGCCGCGACTCCTAACACCTCCTACGATAAACTCATCTTT. It yields the protein CACDTVAATPNTSYDKLIF.